This TCR beta chain was retrieved from a study of human versus mouse CDR3 diversity and MHC coevolution (dated by TCRdb to 2016 to 2017). At the level of the whole study: According to reports, the immunoSEQ assay detects one in 200,000 T cells and minimizes multiplex PCR amplification bias. Across mouse and human samples, the number of valid reads per sample ranged from about 5.5 x 10^6 to 1.8 x 10^7. Human naive CD4 T cell repertoires served as a reference for TCR selection on multiple MHC II alleles, compared against human-TCR-locus transgenic mice with single MHC II. Three healthy volunteer blood donors made up the human cohort, with one aged 30 to 40, one aged 40 to 50 and one aged 60 to 70 at collection.

The QIAGEN blood and tissue kit was used to extract genomic DNA from sorted cells, and the DNA was quantified on a NanoDrop 1000. Using multiplex PCR of genomic DNA, the immunoSEQ platform deep sequenced and quantified the TCR alpha and beta chains. Concerning the study's data processing: IMGT gene and region definitions were used for annotation of the TCR sequences. Out-of-frame rearrangements were used as a proxy for the preselection repertoire and compared with in-frame clonotypes. Repertoire size was estimated with the iCHAO1 estimator supplied with the immunoSEQ platform. Clonal inequality was measured with a Gini index on in-frame amino acid clonotypes, based on the Lorenz curve. The intersect function of the R package tcR was used to count shared clonotypes, and the Jaccard index was used to score similarity. Frequencies of V, J and V-J usage were subjected to principal component analysis with the R prcomp function, without normalization. Drawn from immuneACCESS, this table holds only the in-frame rearrangements with V and J called that TCRdb kept. Clones are partly lost; checked studies trace under half to an unresolved V gene and leave the rest unexplained. The DNA was the basis for D and trimming; V, J and clone size are from that table. Within this sample are around 59,000 clones, with 85% to 95% of them counted one time only. Of the sample, approximately 17% is held by the ten largest clones.

Including the terminal cysteine and phenylalanine, the CDR3 comprises 18 residues. Only the CDR3 DNA is retained, 54 bases long and in frame from the first base. V is cut back by 4 bases and J by 2 bases, with 9 bases in the junction unmatched. The germline V gene sets CDR1 to SGDLS and CDR2 to YYNGEE. For this clone: Its antigen target is currently unknown. Base qualities are not recorded, but no much larger clone differs from it by a single base.

What the study reported, not specific to this receptor: The largest TCR beta repertoire, roughly 1.5 million clonotypes, was estimated by iCHAO1 for humans, a finding likely attributable to selection by multiple MHC II molecules. On average, humans had more CDR3 deletions and insertions than mice, indicating greater exonuclease and TdT activity. Repertoire diversity was not considered directly comparable between humans and mice because human T cells were selected on a handful of MHC II alleles. Among all compared groups, most of the three human donors had the lowest clonal inequality scores.

Fluorescence-activated cell sorting was used to isolate naive CD4 T cells, defined as CD45RO-negative and CD62L-positive, from PBMCs. From each donor, around 50 ml of fresh peripheral blood was taken, and Ficoll density centrifugation was then used to isolate PBMCs. All samples were sorted on a FACSAria III instrument and reached purity above 85%. This chain joins TRBV9 to TRBJ2-3; 14 bases in the junction line up with TRBD2. What was sequenced was naive CD4+ T cells from blood. Interpreted using the paper, the cell subset or site label stands for: CD45RO-negative CD62L-positive naive CD4 T cells. This clonotype originated in a person between 55 and 69 years old in good health. The DNA sequence is as follows: TGTGCCAGCAGCCAGGGGACTAGCGGGAGATCGGTCACAGATACGCAGTATTTT. It codes for CASSQGTSGRSVTDTQYF.